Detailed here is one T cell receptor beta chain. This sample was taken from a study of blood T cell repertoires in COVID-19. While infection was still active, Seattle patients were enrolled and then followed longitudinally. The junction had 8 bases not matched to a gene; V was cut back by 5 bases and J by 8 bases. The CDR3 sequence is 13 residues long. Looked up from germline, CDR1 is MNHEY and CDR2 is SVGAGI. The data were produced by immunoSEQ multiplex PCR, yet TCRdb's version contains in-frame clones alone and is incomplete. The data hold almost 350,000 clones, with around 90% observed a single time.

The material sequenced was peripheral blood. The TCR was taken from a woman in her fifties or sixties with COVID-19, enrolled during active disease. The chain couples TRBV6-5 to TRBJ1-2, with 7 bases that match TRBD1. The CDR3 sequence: CASSKQGPGGYTF. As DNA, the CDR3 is TGTGCCAGCAGTAAACAGGGGCCTGGGGGCTACACCTTC.